This T cell receptor beta chain was found in a study of T cells in Graves' hyperthyroidism and ophthalmopathy. Researchers took RNA transcripts and amplified the TCR beta CDR3 regions from them. The TCR CDR3 first-round RT-PCR relied on the HTBI primer set. Each CDR3 protein is one row after TCRdb ran MiXCR on the multiplex PCR reads. The table has hundreds of thousands of distinct CDR3 sequences, around 13% seen once. Germline CDR1 LNHDA, CDR2 SQIVND (reference sequence). V shed 10 bases and J shed 4 bases, with 25 bases lying between them. This CDR3 has 16 amino acids. This clonotype showed up many times.

Sequenced sample: blood. The chain couples TRBV19 to TRBJ1-2, with a tentative D call TRBD1 (5 bases). The source is a woman younger than 35 with Graves' hyperthyroidism. The DNA for the CDR3 is TGTGCCACCCGAGGGACGCCGGTTGAAGCGGGCTATGGCTACACCTTC. Its translation is CATRGTPVEAGYGYTF.